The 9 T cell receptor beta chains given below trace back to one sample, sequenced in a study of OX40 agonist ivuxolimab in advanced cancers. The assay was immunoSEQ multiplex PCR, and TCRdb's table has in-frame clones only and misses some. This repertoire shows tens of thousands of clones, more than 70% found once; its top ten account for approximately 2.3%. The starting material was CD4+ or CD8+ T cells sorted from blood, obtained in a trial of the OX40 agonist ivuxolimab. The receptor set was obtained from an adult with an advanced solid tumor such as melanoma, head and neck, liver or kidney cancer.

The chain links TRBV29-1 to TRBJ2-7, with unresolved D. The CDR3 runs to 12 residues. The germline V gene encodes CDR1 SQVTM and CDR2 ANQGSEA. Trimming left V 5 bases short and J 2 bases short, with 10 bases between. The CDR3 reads CSVKRKTYEQYF. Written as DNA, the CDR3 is TGCAGCGTTAAGAGGAAAACCTACGAGCAGTACTTC.

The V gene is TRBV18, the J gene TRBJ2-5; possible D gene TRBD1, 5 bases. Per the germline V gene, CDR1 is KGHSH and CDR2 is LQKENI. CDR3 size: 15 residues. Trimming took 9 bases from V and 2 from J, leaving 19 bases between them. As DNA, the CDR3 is TGTGCCAGTTCCAAGATTCAGACAGTGCAAGAGACCCAGTACTTC. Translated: CASSKIQTVQETQYF.

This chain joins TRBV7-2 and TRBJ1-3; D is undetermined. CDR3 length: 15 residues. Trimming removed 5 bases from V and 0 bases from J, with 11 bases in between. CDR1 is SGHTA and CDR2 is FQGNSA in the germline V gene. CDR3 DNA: TGTGCCAGCAGCCCCGGACTGAACTCTGGAAACACCATATATTTT. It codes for CASSPGLNSGNTIYF.

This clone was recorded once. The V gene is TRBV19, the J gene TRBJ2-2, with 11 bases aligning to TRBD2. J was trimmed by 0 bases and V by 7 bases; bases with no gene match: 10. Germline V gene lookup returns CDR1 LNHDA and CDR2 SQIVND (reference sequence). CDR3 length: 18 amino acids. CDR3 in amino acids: CASMGASGRPSNTGELFF. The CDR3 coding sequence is TGTGCCAGTATGGGGGCTAGCGGGAGGCCCTCGAACACCGGGGAGCTGTTTTTT.

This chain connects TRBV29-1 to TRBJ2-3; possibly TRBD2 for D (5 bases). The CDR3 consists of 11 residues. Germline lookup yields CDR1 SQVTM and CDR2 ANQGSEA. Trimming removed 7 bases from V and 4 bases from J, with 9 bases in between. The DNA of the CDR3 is TGCAGCGGTTTGGAGGCAGATACGCAGTATTTT. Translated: CSGLEADTQYF.

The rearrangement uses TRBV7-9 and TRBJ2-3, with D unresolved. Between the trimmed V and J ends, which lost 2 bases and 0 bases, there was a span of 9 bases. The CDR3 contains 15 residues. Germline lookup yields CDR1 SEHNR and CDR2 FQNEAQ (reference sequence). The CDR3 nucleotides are TGTGCCAGCAGCTTACGTTCCACTAGCACAGATACGCAGTATTTT. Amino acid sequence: CASSLRSTSTDTQYF.

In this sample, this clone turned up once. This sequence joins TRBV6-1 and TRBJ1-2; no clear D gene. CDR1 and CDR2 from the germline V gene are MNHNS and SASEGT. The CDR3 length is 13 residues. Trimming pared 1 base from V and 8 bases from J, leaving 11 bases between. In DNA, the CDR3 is TGTGCCAGCAGTGAAGGGGCTGGAAGAGGCTACACCTTC. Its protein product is CASSEGAGRGYTF.

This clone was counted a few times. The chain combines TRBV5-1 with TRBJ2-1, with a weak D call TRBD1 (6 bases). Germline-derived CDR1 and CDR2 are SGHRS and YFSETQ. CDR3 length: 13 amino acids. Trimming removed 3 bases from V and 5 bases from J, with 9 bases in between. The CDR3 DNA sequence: TGCGCCAGCAGCTACGGGACAAACAATGAGCAGTTCTTC. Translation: CASSYGTNNEQFF.

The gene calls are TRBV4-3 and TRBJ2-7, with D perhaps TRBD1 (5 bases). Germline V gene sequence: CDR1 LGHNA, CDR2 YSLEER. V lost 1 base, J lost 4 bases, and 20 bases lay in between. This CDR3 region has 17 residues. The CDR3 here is CASSQVLVPGNVYEQYF. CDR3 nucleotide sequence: TGCGCCAGCAGCCAAGTACTTGTCCCAGGGAATGTGTACGAGCAGTACTTC.